This T cell receptor beta chain stems from a study of shared clonotypes between healthy human individuals. Libraries were prepared by immunoSEQ multiplex PCR; TCRdb keeps only in-frame clonotypes and omits some of them. Of about 670,000 clones listed, approximately 79% are singletons. The clonotype was recovered from a woman aged 25 to 45 in good health. Sequencing was carried out using memory CD4+ T cells sorted from blood. Sample subset: CD45RA-negative fraction.

CDR3 residues: CATSREQGGLAGLNNEQFF. In DNA form, the CDR3 reads TGTGCCACCAGCAGAGAACAGGGGGGACTAGCGGGGCTTAACAATGAGCAGTTCTTC. This chain connects TRBV15 to TRBJ2-1; 13 nucleotides line up with TRBD2. From germline, CDR1 is LNHNV and CDR2 YYDKDF (reference sequence). This CDR3 spans 19 amino acids. V dropped 0 bases and J dropped 5; count of bases not matched to a gene: 10.